This T cell receptor beta chain was observed in a study of post-analysis software for immune sequencing data. Across the study: The patients showed relapsing-remitting, secondary progressive and progressive-relapsing multiple sclerosis courses. Study-level points and caveats: The study found TRBV5-6, TRBV5-1 and TRBV20-1 among five TRBV segments more frequent in patients than controls.

Presence of unique molecular identifiers characterized the TCR beta cDNA libraries. MiXCR, run by TCRdb on the PCR reads, gives a single entry per CDR3 protein. Of 740,000 or so distinct CDR3 sequences listed, roughly half were seen once; the top ten hold around 4.5%. This clonotype was seen a few times. Its target is not known. CDR3 length equals 16 residues. Trimming cost V 4 bases and J 6 bases; bases outside gene matches: 12. The V gene's germline CDR1 is SGHRS and CDR2 YFSETQ. The origin of this receptor is a girl aged 10 to 17 with multiple sclerosis. The sample taken for sequencing was blood. The chain employs TRBV5-1 and TRBJ2-1; 8 positions match TRBD2. The CDR3 DNA sequence: TGCGCCAGCAGCGGACCGGGGGGGGCTCTTCGCAATGAGCAGTTCTTC. This sequence encodes CASSGPGGALRNEQFF. Drawing the rest from reference TRBV5-1 and TRBJ2-1, the complete variable domain is KAGVTQTPRYLIKTRGQQVTLSCSPISGHRSVSWYQQTPGQGLQFLFEYFSETQRNKGNFPGRFSGRQFSNSRSEMNVSTLELGDSALYLCASSGPGGALRNEQFFGPGTRLTVL.